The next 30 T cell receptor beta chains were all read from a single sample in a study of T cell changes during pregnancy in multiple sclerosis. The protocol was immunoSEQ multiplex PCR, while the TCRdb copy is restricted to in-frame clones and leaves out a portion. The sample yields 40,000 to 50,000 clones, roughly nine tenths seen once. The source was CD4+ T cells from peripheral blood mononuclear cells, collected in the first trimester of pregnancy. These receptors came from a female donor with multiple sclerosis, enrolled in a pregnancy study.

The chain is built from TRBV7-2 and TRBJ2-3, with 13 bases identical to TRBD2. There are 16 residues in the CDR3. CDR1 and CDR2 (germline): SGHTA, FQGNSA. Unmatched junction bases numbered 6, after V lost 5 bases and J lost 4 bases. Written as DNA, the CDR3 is TGTGCCAGCAGCCCCAGACTAGCGGGAGGTTCAGATACGCAGTATTTT. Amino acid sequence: CASSPRLAGGSDTQYF.

The CDR3 bases are TGTGCCAGCAGCTCCTTGTACCAAGAGACCCAGTACTTC. This codes for CASSSLYQETQYF. This rearrangement joins TRBV7-2 to TRBJ2-5; the D is unclear. The germline V gene has CDR1 SGHTA and CDR2 FQGNSA. Trimming pared 4 bases from V and 0 bases from J, leaving 6 bases between. This CDR3 contains 13 residues.

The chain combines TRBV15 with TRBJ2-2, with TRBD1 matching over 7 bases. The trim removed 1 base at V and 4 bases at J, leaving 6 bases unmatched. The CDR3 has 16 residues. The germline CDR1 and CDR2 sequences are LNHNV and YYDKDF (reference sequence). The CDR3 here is CATSRVQRGPTGELFF. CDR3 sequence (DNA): TGTGCCACCAGCAGAGTTCAGAGGGGGCCCACCGGGGAGCTGTTTTTT.

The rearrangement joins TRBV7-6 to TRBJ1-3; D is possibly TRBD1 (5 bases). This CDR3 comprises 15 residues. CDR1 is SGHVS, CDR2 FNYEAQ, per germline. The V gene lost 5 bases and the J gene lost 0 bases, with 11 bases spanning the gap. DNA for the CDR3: TGTGCCAGCAGCGCCACAGGAGTCTCTGGAAACACCATATATTTT. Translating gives CASSATGVSGNTIYF.

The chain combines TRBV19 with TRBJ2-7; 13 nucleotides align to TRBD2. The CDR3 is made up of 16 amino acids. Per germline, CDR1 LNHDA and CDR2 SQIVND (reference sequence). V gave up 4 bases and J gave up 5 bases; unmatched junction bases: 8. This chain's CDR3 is CASSTSPGLAGHEQYF. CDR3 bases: TGTGCCAGTAGTACATCTCCGGGACTAGCGGGACACGAGCAGTACTTC.

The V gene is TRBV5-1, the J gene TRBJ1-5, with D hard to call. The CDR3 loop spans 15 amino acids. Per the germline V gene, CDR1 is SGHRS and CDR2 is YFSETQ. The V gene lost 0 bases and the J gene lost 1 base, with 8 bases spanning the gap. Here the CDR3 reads CASSLGGSSNQPQHF. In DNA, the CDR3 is TGCGCCAGCAGCTTGGGAGGGAGCAGCAATCAGCCCCAGCATTTT.

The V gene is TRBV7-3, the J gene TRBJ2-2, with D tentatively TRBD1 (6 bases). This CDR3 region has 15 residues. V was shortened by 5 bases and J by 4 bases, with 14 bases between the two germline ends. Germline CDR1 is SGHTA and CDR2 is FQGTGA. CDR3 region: CASSRTGLGTGELFF. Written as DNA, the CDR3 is TGTGCCAGCAGCCGAACAGGGTTGGGCACCGGGGAGCTGTTTTTT.

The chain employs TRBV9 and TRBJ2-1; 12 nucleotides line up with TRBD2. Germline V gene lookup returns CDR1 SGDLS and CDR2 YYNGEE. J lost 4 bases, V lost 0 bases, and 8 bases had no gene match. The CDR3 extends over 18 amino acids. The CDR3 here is CASSVAPSGRATYNEQFF. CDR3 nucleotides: TGTGCCAGCAGCGTAGCTCCTAGCGGGAGGGCCACTTACAATGAGCAGTTCTTC.

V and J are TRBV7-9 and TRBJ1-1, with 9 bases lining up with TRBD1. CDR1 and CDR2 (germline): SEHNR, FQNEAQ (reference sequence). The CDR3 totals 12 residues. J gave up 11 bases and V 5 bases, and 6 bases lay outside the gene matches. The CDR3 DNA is TGTGCCAGCAGCCCCGGGACAGGGTTTGCTTTCTTT. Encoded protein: CASSPGTGFAFF.

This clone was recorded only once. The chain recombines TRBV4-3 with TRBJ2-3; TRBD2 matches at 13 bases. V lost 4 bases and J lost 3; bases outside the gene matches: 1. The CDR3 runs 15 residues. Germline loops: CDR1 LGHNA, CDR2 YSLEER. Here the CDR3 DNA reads TGCGCCAGCAGCCGGACTAGCGGGAGAACAGATACGCAGTATTTT. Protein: CASSRTSGRTDTQYF.

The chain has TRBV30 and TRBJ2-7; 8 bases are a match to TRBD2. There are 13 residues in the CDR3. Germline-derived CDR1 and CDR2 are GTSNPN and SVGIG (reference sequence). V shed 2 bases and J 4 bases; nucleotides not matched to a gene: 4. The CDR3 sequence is CAWSSGRDYEQYF. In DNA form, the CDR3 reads TGTGCCTGGAGTAGCGGGAGAGATTACGAGCAGTACTTC.

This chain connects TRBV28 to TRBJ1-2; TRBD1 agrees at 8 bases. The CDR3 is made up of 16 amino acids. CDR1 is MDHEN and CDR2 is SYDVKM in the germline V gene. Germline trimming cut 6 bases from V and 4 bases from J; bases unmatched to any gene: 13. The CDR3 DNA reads TGTGCCAGCAGGCGCGCCGGACAGGGTGAACTCTATGGCTACACCTTC. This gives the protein CASRRAGQGELYGYTF.

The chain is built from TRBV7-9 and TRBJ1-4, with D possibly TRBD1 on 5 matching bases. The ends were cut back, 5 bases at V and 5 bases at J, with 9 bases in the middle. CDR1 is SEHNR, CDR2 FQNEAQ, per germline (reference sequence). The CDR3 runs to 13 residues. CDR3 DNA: TGTGCCAGCAGCGGGACTCGAAATGAAAAACTGTTTTTT. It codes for CASSGTRNEKLFF.

For the CDR3, the DNA is TGTGCCAGCAGTTACGGGGGGGCGGAAGGAACTGAAGCTTTCTTT. Its protein is CASSYGGAEGTEAFF. The V call is TRBV6-6, the J call TRBJ1-1; TRBD1 is a possible D gene (6 bases). The CDR3 contains 15 residues. Trimming left V 2 bases short and J 5 bases short, with 15 bases between. Germline values: CDR1 MNHNY, CDR2 SVGAGI (reference sequence).

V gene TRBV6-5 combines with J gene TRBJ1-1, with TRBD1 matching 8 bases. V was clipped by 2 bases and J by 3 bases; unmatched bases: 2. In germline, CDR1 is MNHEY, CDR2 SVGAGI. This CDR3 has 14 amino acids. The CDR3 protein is CASSYVQGDTEAFF. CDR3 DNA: TGTGCCAGCAGTTACGTACAGGGGGACACTGAAGCTTTCTTT.

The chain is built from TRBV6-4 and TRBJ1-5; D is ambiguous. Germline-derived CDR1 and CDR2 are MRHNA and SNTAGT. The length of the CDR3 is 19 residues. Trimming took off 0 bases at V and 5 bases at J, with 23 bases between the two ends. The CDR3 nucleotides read TGTGCCAGCAGTGACTCTCGCGGAAGGATGCGGGCCGGGGATCAGCCCCAGCATTTT. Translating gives CASSDSRGRMRAGDQPQHF.

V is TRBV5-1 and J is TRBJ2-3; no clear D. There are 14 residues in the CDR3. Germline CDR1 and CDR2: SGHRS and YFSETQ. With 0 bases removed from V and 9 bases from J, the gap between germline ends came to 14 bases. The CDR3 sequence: CASSLAGEGLTQYF. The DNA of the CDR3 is TGCGCCAGCAGCTTGGCTGGAGAAGGTCTAACGCAGTATTTT.

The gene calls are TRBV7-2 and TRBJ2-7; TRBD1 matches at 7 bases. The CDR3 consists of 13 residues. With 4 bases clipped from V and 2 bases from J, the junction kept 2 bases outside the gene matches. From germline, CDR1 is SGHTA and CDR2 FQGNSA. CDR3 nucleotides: TGTGCCAGCAGCTGGGGGACAGCCTACGAGCAGTACTTC. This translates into CASSWGTAYEQYF.

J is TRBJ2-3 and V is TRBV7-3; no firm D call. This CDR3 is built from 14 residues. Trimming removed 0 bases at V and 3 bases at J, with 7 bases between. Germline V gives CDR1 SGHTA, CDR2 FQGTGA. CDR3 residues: CASSLTPLTDTQYF. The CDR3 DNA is TGTGCCAGCAGCTTAACCCCCTTAACAGATACGCAGTATTTT.

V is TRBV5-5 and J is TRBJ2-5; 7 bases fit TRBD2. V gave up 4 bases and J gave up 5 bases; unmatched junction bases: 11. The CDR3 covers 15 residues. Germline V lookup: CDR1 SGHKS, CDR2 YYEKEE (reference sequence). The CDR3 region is CASSLLGEGRETQYF. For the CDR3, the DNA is TGTGCCAGCAGCCTCTTGGGGGAGGGCCGGGAGACCCAGTACTTC.

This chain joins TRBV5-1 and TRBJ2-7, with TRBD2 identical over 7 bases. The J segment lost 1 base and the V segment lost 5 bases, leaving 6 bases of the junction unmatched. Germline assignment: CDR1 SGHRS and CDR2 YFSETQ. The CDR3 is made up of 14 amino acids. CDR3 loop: CASRSGTTSYEQYF. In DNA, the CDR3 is TGCGCCAGCAGGAGCGGGACCACTTCCTACGAGCAGTACTTC.

In DNA, the CDR3 is TGTGCCAGCAGCGAGGGTAGTGTCGGGAGGGGCACAGATACGCAGTATTTT. Translating gives CASSEGSVGRGTDTQYF. This chain joins TRBV9 and TRBJ2-3; 8 nucleotides agree with TRBD2. Per the germline V gene, CDR1 is SGDLS and CDR2 is YYNGEE. This CDR3 is 17 amino acids long. Trimming cost V 3 bases and J 1 base; bases outside gene matches: 10.

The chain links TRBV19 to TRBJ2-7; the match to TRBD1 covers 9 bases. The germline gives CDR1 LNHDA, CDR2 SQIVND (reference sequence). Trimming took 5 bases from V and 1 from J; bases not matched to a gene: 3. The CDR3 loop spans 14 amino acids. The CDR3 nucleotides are TGTGCCAGTAGTCTAGGGACAGGGTCCTACGAGCAGTACTTC. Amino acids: CASSLGTGSYEQYF.

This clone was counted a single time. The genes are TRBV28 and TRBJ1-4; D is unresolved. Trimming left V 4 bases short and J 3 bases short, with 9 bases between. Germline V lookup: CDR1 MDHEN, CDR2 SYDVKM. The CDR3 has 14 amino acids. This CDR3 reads CASSSSKPNEKLFF. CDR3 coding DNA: TGTGCCAGCAGTTCGTCCAAGCCTAATGAAAAACTGTTTTTT.

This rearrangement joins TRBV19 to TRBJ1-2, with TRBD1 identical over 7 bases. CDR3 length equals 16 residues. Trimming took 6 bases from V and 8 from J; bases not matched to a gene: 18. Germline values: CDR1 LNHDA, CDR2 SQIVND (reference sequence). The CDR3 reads CASSLQGDTSLRGYTF. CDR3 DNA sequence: TGTGCCAGTAGCCTCCAGGGGGACACTTCCCTGAGGGGCTACACCTTC.

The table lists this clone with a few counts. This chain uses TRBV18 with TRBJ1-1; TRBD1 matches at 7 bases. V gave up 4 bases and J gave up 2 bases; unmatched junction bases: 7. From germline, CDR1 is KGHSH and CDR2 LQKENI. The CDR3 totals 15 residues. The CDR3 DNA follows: TGTGCCAGCTCACTCCGGACAGGCCGTAACACTGAAGCTTTCTTT. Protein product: CASSLRTGRNTEAFF.

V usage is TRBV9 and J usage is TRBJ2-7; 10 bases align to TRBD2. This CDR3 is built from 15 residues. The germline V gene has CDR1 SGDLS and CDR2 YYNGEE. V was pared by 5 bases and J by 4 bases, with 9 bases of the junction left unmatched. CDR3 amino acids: CASSVGASGSYEQYF. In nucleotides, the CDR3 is TGTGCCAGCAGTGTCGGGGCTAGCGGGAGTTACGAGCAGTACTTC.

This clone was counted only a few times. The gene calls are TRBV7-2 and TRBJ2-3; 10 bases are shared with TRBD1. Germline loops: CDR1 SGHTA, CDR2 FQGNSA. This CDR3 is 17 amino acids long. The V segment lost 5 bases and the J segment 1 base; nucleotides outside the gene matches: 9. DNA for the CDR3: TGTGCCAGCAGCACCCGGACAGGGGGGTTCGGCACAGATACGCAGTATTTT. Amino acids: CASSTRTGGFGTDTQYF.

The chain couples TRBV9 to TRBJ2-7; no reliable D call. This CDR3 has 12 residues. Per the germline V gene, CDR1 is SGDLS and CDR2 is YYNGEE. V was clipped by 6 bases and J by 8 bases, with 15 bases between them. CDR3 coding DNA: TGTGCCAGCAACATTCCGTCCCCCCAGCAGTACTTC. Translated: CASNIPSPQQYF.

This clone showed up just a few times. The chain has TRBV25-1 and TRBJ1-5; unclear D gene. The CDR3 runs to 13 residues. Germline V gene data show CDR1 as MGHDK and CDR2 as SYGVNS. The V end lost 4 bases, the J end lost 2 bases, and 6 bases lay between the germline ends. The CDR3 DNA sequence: TGTGCCAGCAGTGTGGCGGGCAATCAGCCCCAGCATTTT. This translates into CASSVAGNQPQHF. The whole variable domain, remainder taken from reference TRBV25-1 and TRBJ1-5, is EADIYQTPRYLVIGTGKKITLECSQTMGHDKMYWYQQDPGMELHLIHYSYGVNSTEKGDLSSESTVSRIRTEHFPLTLESARPSHTSQYLCASSVAGNQPQHFGDGTRLSIL.